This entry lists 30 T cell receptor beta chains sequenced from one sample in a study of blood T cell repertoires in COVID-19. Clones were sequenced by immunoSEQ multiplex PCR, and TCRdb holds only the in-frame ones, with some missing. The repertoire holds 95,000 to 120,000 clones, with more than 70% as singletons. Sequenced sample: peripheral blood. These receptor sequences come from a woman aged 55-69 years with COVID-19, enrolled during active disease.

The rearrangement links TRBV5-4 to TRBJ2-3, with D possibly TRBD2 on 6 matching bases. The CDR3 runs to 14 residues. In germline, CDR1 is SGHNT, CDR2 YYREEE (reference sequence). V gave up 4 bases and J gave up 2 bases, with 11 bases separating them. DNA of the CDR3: TGTGCCAGCAGCCCCGGAGGGGCCACAGATACGCAGTATTTT. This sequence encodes CASSPGGATDTQYF. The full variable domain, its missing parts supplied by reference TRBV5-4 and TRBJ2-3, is ETGVTQSPTHLIKTRGQQVTLRCSSQSGHNTVSWYQQALGQGPQFIFQYYREEENGRGNFPPRFSGLQFPNYSSELNVNALELDDSALYLCASSPGGATDTQYFGPGTRLTVL.

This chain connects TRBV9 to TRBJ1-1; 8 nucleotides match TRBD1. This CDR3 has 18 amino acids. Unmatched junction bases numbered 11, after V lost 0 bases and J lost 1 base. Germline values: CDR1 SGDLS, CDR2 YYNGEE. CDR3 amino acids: CASSVAAQGAGQNTEAFF. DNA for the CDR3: TGTGCCAGCAGCGTAGCCGCCCAGGGGGCAGGTCAGAACACTGAAGCTTTCTTT.

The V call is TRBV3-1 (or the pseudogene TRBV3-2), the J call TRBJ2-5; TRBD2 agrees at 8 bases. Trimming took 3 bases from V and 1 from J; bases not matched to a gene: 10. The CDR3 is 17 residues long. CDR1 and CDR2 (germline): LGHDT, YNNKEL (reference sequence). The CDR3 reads CASSHYLRSGGQETQYF. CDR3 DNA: TGTGCCAGCAGCCATTACCTGAGGAGCGGGGGCCAAGAGACCCAGTACTTC.

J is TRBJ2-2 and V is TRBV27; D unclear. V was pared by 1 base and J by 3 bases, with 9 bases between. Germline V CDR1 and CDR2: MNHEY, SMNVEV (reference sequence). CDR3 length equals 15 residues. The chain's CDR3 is CASSLWLDYTGELFF. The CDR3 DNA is TGTGCCAGCAGTTTATGGCTAGATTACACCGGGGAGCTGTTTTTT.

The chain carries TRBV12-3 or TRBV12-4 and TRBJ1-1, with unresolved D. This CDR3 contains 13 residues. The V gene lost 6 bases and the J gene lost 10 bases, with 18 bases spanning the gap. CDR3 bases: TGTGCCAGCAGCCTAGCGGGTGATATAGGAGCTTTCTTT. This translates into CASSLAGDIGAFF.

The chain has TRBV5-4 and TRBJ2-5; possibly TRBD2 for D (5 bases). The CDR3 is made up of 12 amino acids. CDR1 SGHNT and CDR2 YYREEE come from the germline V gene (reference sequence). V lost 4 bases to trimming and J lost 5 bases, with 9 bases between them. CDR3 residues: CASSPPGETQYF. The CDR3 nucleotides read TGTGCCAGCAGCCCGCCGGGGGAGACCCAGTACTTC.

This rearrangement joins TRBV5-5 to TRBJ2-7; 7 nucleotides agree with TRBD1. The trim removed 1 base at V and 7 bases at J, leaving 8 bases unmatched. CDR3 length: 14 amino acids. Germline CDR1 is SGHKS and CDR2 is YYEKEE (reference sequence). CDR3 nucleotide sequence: TGTGCCAGCAGCTTGTTAAGGGGGCTCTATGAGCAGTACTTC. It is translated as CASSLLRGLYEQYF. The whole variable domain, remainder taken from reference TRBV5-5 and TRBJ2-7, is DAGVTQSPTHLIKTRGQQVTLRCSPISGHKSVSWYQQVLGQGPQFIFQYYEKEERGRGNFPDRFSARQFPNYSSELNVNALLLGDSALYLCASSLLRGLYEQYFGPGTRLTVT.

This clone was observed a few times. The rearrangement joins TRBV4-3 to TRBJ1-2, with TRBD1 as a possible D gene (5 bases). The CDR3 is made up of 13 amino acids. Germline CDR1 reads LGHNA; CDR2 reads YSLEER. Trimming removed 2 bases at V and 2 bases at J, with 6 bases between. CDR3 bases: TGCGCCAGCAGCCAAAACAGGAACTATGGCTACACCTTC. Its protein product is CASSQNRNYGYTF.

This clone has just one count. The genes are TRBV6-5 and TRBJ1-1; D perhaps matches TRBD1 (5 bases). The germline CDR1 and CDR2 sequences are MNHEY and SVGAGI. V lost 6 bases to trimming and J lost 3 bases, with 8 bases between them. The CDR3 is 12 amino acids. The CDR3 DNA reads TGTGCCAGCAGCATGACAGACACTGAAGCTTTCTTT. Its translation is CASSMTDTEAFF.

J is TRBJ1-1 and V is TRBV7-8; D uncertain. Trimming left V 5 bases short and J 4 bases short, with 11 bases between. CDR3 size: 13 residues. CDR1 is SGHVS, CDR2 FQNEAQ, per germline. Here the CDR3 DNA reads TGTGCCAGCAGCGTCGGCCGGAGCACTGAAGCTTTCTTT. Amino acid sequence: CASSVGRSTEAFF.

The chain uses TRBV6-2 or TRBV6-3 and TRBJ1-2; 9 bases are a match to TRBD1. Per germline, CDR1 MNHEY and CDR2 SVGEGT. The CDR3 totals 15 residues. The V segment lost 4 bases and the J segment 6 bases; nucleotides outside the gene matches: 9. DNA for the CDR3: TGTGCCAGCAGTTTTGATCCTGGACAGGGGAATGGCTACACCTTC. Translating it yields CASSFDPGQGNGYTF.

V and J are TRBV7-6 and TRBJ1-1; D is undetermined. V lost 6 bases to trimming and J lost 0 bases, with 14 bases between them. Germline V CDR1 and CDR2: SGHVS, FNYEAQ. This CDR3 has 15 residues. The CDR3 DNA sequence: TGTGCCAGCAGTCCAGAGGCCGATGTGAACACTGAAGCTTTCTTT. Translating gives CASSPEADVNTEAFF.

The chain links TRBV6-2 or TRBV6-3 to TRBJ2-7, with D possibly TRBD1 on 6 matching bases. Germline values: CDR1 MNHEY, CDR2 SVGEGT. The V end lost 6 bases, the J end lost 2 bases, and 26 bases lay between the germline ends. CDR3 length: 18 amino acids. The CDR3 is CASSRRAPGVRSAYEQYF. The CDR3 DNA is TGTGCCAGCAGCCGACGAGCGCCAGGGGTAAGAAGCGCCTACGAGCAGTACTTC.

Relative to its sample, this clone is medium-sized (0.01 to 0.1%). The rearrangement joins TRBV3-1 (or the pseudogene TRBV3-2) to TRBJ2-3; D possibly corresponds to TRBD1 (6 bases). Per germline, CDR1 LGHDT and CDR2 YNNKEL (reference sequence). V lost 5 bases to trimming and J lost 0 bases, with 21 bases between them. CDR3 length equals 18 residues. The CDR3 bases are TGTGCCAGCAGCGCCCGGGACACAGGATACCGAAGCACAGATACGCAGTATTTT. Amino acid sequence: CASSARDTGYRSTDTQYF.

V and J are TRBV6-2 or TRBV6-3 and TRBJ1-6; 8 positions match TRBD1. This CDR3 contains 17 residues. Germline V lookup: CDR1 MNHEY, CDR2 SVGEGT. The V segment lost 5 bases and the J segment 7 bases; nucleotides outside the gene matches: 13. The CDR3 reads CASSASSGGPGNSPLHF. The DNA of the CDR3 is TGTGCCAGCAGTGCCTCCTCAGGGGGCCCGGGGAATTCACCCCTCCACTTT.

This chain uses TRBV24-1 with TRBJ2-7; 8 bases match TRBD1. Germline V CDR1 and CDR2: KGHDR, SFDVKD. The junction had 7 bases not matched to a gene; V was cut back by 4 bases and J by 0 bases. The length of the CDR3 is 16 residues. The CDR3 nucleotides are TGTGCCACCAGTGAGGGGGGACAGGTGAGCTCCTACGAGCAGTACTTC. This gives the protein CATSEGGQVSSYEQYF.

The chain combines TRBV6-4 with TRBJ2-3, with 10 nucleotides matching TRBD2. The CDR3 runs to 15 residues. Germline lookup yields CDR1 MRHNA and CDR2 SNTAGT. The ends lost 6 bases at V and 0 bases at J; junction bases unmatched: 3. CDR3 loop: CASSSTSGSTDTQYF. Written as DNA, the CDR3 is TGTGCCAGCAGCTCGACTAGCGGGAGCACAGATACGCAGTATTTT.

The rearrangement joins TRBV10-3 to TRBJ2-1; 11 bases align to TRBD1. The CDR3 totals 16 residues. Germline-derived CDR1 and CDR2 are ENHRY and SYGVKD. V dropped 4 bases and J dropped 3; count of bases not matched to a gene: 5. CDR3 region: CAISGQGQGVYNEQFF. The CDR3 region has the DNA TGTGCCATCAGTGGCCAGGGACAGGGGGTCTACAATGAGCAGTTCTTC.

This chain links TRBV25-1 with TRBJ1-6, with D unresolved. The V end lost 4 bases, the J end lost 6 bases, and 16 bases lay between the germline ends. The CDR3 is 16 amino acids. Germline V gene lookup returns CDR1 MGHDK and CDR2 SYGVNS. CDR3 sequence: CASSGPPPPVNSPLHF. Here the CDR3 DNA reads TGTGCCAGCAGTGGGCCTCCGCCCCCAGTTAATTCACCCCTCCACTTT.

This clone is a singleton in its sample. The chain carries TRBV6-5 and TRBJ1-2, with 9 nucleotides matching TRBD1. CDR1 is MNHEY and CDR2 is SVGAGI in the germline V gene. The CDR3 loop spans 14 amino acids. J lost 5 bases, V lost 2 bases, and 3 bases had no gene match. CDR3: CASSYQGTGYGYTF. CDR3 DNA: TGTGCCAGCAGTTACCAAGGGACAGGGTATGGCTACACCTTC.

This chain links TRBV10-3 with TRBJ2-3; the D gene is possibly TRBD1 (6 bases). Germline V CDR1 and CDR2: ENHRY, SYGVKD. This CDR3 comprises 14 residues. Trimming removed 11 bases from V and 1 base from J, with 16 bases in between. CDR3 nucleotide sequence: TGTGCCGTGACACGGGACATCGGCACAGATACGCAGTATTTT. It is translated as CAVTRDIGTDTQYF.

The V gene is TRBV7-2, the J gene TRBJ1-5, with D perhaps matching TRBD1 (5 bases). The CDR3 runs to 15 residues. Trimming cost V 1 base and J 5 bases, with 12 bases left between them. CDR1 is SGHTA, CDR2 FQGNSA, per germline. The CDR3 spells CASSLDSAGYQPQHF. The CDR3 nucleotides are TGTGCCAGCAGCTTAGATTCCGCAGGGTATCAGCCCCAGCATTTT.

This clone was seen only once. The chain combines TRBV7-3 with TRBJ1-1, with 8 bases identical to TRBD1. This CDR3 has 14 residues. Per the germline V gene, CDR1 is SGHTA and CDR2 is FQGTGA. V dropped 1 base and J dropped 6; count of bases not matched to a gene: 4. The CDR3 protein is CASSLRQGAAEAFF. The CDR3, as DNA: TGTGCCAGCAGCTTAAGGCAGGGGGCAGCTGAAGCTTTCTTT.

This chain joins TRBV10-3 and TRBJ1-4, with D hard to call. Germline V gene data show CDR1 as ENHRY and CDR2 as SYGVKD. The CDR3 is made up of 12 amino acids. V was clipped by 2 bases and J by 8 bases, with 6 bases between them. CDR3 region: CAISEGGEKLFF. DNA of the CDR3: TGTGCCATCAGTGAGGGAGGGGAAAAACTGTTTTTT.

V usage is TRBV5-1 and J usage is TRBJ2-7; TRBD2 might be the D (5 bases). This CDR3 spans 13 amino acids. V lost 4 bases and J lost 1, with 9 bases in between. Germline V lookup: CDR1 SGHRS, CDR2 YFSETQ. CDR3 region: CASSAGISYEQYF. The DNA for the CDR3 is TGCGCCAGCAGCGCGGGTATTTCCTACGAGCAGTACTTC.

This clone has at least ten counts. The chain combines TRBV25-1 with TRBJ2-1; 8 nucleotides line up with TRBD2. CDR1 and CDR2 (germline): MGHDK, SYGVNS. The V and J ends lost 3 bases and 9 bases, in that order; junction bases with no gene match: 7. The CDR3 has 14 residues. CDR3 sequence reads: CASSDLPGGGEQFF. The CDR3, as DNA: TGTGCCAGCAGTGACCTCCCCGGGGGGGGTGAGCAGTTCTTC. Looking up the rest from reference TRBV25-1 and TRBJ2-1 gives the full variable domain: EADIYQTPRYLVIGTGKKITLECSQTMGHDKMYWYQQDPGMELHLIHYSYGVNSTEKGDLSSESTVSRIRTEHFPLTLESARPSHTSQYLCASSDLPGGGEQFFGPGTRLTVL.

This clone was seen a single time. The CDR3 sequence: CASSSPGQGYEQYF. CDR3 DNA: TGTGCCAGCAGCTCGCCGGGACAGGGGTACGAGCAGTACTTC. This sequence joins TRBV5-5 and TRBJ2-7, with 10 bases matching TRBD1. V lost 3 bases to trimming and J lost 4 bases; unmatched junction nucleotides: 4. Germline V gives CDR1 SGHKS, CDR2 YYEKEE (reference sequence). The length of the CDR3 is 14 residues.

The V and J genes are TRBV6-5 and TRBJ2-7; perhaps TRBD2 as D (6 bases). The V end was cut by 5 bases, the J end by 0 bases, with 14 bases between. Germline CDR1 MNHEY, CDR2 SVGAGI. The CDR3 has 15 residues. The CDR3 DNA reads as TGTGCCAGCAGTAGGGACTCCTTTAGCTCCTACGAGCAGTACTTC. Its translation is CASSRDSFSSYEQYF.

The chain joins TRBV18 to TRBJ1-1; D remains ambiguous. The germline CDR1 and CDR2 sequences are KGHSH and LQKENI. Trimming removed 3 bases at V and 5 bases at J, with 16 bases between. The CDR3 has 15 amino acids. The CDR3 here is CASSPTEVSGTEAFF. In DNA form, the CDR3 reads TGTGCCAGCTCACCGACTGAGGTCAGTGGGACTGAAGCTTTCTTT.

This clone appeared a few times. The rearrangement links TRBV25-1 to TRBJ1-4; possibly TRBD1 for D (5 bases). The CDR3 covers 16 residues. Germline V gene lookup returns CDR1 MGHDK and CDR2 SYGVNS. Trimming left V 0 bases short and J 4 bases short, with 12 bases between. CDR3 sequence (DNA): TGTGCCAGCAGTGAATATATGGCAGGGATTAATGAAAAACTGTTTTTT. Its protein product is CASSEYMAGINEKLFF.